This T cell receptor beta chain was found in a study of cytomegalovirus exposure and HLA in healthy donors (dated by TCRdb to 2015 to 2018). Some background on the complete study: An earlier analysis of some 600 of the donors reported 250 to 350 Gb of sequence data and 117 million unique TCR beta sequences obtained from about 179 million T cells. Roughly 300 gigabases of sequencing data and tens of millions of unique TCR sequences were included in an early release covering roughly 700 HLA-typed donors. The genetic ancestry cluster associated with self-reported Caucasian donors included 81% of the approximately 400 genotyped donors. The study was designed to test whether signatures of past pathogen exposure could be identified by cataloging public T cell receptors. The T cell repertoires of 666 subjects were profiled by immunosequencing and related to cytomegalovirus serostatus. In addition to the first cohort of roughly 670 subjects, a separate validation cohort of some 120 different subjects was used. The study combined high-throughput TCR immunosequencing, statistical association of individual TCRs with disease status, and machine learning to predict cytomegalovirus infection status. A later analysis re-examined previously published TCR beta repertoires from more than 550 donors and added high-resolution HLA genotyping to investigate patterns of TCR occurrence. Rather than using new phenotypic data, the later analysis identified candidate immune exposures from TCR beta sequences and from how often those sequences occurred across donors. To decide whether each TCR beta V gene segment behaved as functional or pseudogenic, an earlier analysis of 587 of the donors relied on high-throughput TCR beta sequencing. Donor age, sex, ethnicity and CMV serostatus were collected together with the repertoire data. A later genetic analysis took genome-wide SNP genotypes for about 65% of the roughly 670 donors and used that subset as a discovery cohort. All discovery cohort repertoires had been generated using a single sequencing platform. Class I and class II HLA loci were covered by the typing at four-digit resolution. Typing coverage varied by locus: about 620-630 donors for A, B, C, DRB1 and DQB1; under 550 for DQA1; 606 for DPA1; 450 to 480 for DPB1. Roughly five DR-DQ haplotypes were handled as single units for association and clustering because linkage in the cohort was strong. Among approximately 370 genotyped donors of the cohort, an average of roughly 230,000 unique TCR beta nucleotide sequences was sequenced per donor, of which about 19% were non-productive. The paper as a whole reports these results and caveats: A cluster of highly shared sequence variants was judged likely to be a technical artifact of the sequencing pipeline. In a later analysis, HLA-associated TCR beta chains were found to be more clonally expanded and to have lower generation probabilities than equally common non-associated chains. In both the original and validation cohorts, the classifier was reported to diagnose cytomegalovirus status with high specificity and sensitivity. A further reported finding was that TCR beta sequences accurately predicted the HLA-A and HLA-B alleles for most subjects in the first cohort. Broadly in line with IMGT annotations, most TCR beta V segments showed up in productive rearrangements about 87% or about 30% of the time in an earlier analysis of 450 to 750 of the donors. Assigning TCR associations to individual alleles was difficult when HLA alleles, especially DR and DQ, strongly co-occurred. In a later analysis, most CMV-associated TCR beta chains were found to appear HLA-restricted, with HLA associations seemingly driven largely by CMV exposure. The authors suggested that the approach could potentially be generalized to other disease states and immunological phenotypes. Linkage disequilibrium might explain the correlated functional status among segregating V segments, but an unknown experimental factor could not be excluded. In a later genetic analysis, fewer N-insertions in productive TCRs were reported among donors in an Asian-associated ancestry cluster than the 666-donor mean. In vitro tests confirmed that three of the cytomegalovirus-associated TCR beta chains recognize cytomegalovirus antigens. In a later analysis, the rate of TCR association differed among HLA loci, with DRB1 alleles having the most associated TCRs and HLA-C alleles having the fewest. Because counts were too low, approximately 18 rarely observed V segments, including chromosome 9 orphons, were excluded from the earlier analysis of some 540 of the donors. In a later analysis, 16,951 TCR beta sequences were associated with specific HLA alleles at a false discovery rate of 0.05. Roughly uniform sequencing depth across donors was assumed in presence/absence analyses, although this assumption may not hold. In this cohort, only TCR beta chains were sequenced, and detectable features were limited by the absence of alpha or paired-chain data. Because HLA typing was missing for some donors at each locus, association tests included only the typed subset. Some IMGT-functional V segments, including TRBV6-2 and TRBV6-3, could not be distinguished by the 87-base-pair reads and were therefore excluded. CMV serostatus was the only immune exposure information available for the cohort. A later genetic analysis associated a missense DCLRE1C variant with V-gene and J-gene trimming of TCR beta chains, and an independent cohort replicated the association. In a later analysis, several top co-occurrence clusters were reported to appear linked to parvovirus B19, influenza, CMV and Epstein-Barr virus. Most TCR sequences were observed very rarely across donors, whereas some public TCRs were present in many individuals. The study listed approximately 160 TCR beta chains as associated with cytomegalovirus.

The cohort was made up of roughly 670 healthy bone marrow donors. At the time of sampling, all cohort members were nominally healthy, though unrecorded immune exposures were likely present. The donor was CMV seronegative and was included in the group of 352 seronegative cohort members. A peripheral blood sample was collected from each donor, and TCR beta sequencing was performed on peripheral blood mononuclear cells. The Qiagen DNeasy Blood Extraction Kit was used to extract genomic DNA from the blood cell samples. The CDR3 contains 14 residues, cysteine and phenylalanine counted. The CDR3 DNA has 42 bases and is translated from base 1. Per the germline V gene, SGHTA is the CDR1 and FQGTGA is the CDR2. Trimming accounts for 6 bases at V and 1 base at J, while the number of junction bases matched to no gene is 2. The receptor library was made with the immunoSEQ multiplex PCR assay. A mixture of 60 forward primers for TCR Vbeta segments and 13 reverse primers for TCR Jbeta segments was used in the multiplex PCR. The CDR3 region of rearranged TCR beta genes was amplified from genomic DNA by a multiplex PCR assay. On the Illumina HiSeq System, the amplified TCR beta libraries were sequenced as 87-base-pair reads. Regarding the original processing steps: In a later analysis, some 80 million unique TCR beta chains were counted across the 650 to 700 repertoires, and approximately 9.9 million of these chains were shared by at least two donors. A nearest-neighbor algorithm error-corrected the raw reads and collapsed the reads into unique sequences, merging closely related sequences to remove PCR and sequencing errors. Alignment of CDR3 sequences to IMGT reference sequences was used to assign V, D and J gene segments. For a sequence to be retained, a match of at least six nucleotides was required to both a V gene segment and a J gene segment. A rearrangement counted as productive if the CDR3 had no stop codons and remained in frame with V and J, and every other rearrangement counted as non-productive. Following IMGT convention, CDR3 was defined as the stretch from the second conserved V-encoded cysteine up to the conserved J-encoded phenylalanine. In an earlier analysis of approximately 590 of the donors, sequences lacking an unambiguous match to a single V gene segment were excluded. An earlier analysis of several hundred of the donors called V segments functional above 56.7% productive rearrangements and segregating when the between-donor standard deviation exceeded 5%. A statistical classification framework was built to diagnose cytomegalovirus status from the catalog of TCR beta chain sequences. In a later analysis, V and J genes were assigned by comparing TCR nucleotide sequences against IMGT/GENE-DB human TR gene sequences. The TCRdist pipeline was used in a later analysis to assign CDR3 sequences and most-parsimonious VDJ recombination scenarios. In a later analysis, every TCR beta chain was defined by the combination of its CDR3 amino acid sequence and its V-gene family, and reads without a unique V-gene family were dropped. A later analysis removed 450 to 600 highly shared, low-generation-probability nucleotide sequences to deal with suspected cross-contamination and a sequencing artifact. A later analysis calculated a clonal expansion index for each public chain from normalized within-repertoire ranks of inferred template counts. Generation probabilities in a later analysis came from a VDJ recombination model fitted to out-of-frame rearrangements, and those results were checked against IGoR. In a later analysis, TCR-TCR, TCR-HLA and TCR-CMV co-occurrence was scored with hypergeometric tests, and a repertoire-size bias correction was applied to TCR pairs. A later analysis estimated false discovery rates by permuting HLA or CMV assignments 20 times. In a later analysis, co-occurring TCRs were grouped with DBSCAN, and TCRdist sequence similarity was added when clustering was performed within HLA-allele-positive subsets. Repertoires with fewer than 30,000 or more than 120,000 public chains were left out of co-occurrence clustering, as were five repertoires with anomalous nucleotide sharing. The clones in this table, taken by TCRdb from immuneACCESS, are in-frame only. Not every clone is retained; where verified, under half of the shortfall comes from an unresolved V gene, and the cause of the rest is unknown. V and J calls and clone size are those listed in that table; D and trimming were worked out from the DNA. For this sample there are approximately 150,000 clones; around 80% appear just once. Together, the top ten hold 3.5% to 5% of the sample.

With respect to this clone: Its antigen specificity is not known. The sample holds no much larger clone one base away, and base qualities are not on file.

The chain uses TRBV7-3 and TRBJ2-5; TRBD2 aligns with 10 central bases. This receptor was taken from a man aged 40-50 years in good health and CMV-seronegative. Input material: PBMCs. Here the CDR3 is given as CASRSSGGQETQYF. The DNA is TGTGCCAGCAGGTCTAGCGGGGGCCAAGAGACCCAGTACTTC.